A single TCR beta chain is shown here with its context. RNA transcripts served as the template for amplifying TCR beta CDR3 regions. TCR CDR3 underwent first-round RT-PCR with the HTBI primer set. TCRdb used MiXCR to reprocess the multiplex PCR reads, holding one entry per CDR3 protein. The sample contains fewer than 700,000 distinct CDR3 sequences, 16% of which appear only once. V dropped 4 bases and J dropped 2 bases, with 13 bases sitting between them. The CDR3 spans 14 residues. Per germline, CDR1 SGDLS and CDR2 YYNGEE. This record comes from a study of T cells in Graves' hyperthyroidism and ophthalmopathy. Graves' hyperthyroidism without ophthalmopathy progression within 18 months was termed stable. These patients, aged 18 to 65, had recently diagnosed hyperthyroidism lasting under 2 months. The diagnoses drew upon clinical symptoms, serum thyroxine and TRAb, thyroid ultrasound and orbital computed tomography.

The source material was blood. This TCR was sampled from a woman aged 25 to 45 with Graves' hyperthyroidism. The chain couples TRBV9 to TRBJ2-7, with TRBD1 as a possible D gene (5 bases). DNA for the CDR3: TGTGCCAGCAGCTCACATCCAGGGACCTACGAGCAGTACTTC. Protein: CASSSHPGTYEQYF.